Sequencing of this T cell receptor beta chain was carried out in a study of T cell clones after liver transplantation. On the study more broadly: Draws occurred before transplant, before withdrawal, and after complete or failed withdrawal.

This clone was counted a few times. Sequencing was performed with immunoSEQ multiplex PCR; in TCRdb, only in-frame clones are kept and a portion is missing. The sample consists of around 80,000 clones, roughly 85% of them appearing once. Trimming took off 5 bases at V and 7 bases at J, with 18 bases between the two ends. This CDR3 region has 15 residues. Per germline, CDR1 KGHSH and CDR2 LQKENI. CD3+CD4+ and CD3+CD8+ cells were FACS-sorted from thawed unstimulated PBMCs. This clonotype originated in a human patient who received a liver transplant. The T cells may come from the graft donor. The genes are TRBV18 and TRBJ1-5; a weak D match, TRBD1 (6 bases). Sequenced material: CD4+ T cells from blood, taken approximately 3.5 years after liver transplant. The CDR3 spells CASSNVGGARQPQHF. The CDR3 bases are TGTGCCAGCTCAAACGTAGGGGGGGCTAGGCAGCCCCAGCATTTT.